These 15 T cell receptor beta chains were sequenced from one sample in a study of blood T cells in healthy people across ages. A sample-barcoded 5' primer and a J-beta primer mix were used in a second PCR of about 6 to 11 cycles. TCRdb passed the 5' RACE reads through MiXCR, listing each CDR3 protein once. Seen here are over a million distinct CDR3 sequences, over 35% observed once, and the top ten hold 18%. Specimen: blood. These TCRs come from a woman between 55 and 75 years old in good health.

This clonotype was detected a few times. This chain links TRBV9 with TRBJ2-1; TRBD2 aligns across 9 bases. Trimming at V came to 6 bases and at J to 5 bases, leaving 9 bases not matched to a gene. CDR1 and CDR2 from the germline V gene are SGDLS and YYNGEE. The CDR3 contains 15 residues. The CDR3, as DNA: TGTGCCAGCACCTCCCGGACTAGCGCCCACAATGAGCAGTTCTTC. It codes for CASTSRTSAHNEQFF.

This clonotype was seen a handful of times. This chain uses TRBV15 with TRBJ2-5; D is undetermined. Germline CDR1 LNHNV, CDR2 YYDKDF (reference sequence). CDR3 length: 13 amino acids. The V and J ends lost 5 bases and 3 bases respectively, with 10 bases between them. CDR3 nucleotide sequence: TGTGCCACCAGCGACGGACGGAAAGAGACCCAGTACTTC. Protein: CATSDGRKETQYF.

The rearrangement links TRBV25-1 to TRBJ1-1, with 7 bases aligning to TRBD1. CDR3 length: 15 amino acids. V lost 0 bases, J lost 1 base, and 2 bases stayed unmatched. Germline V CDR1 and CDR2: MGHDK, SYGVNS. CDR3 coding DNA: TGTGCCAGCAGTGAATATGGGACAGCGAACACTGAAGCTTTCTTT. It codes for CASSEYGTANTEAFF.

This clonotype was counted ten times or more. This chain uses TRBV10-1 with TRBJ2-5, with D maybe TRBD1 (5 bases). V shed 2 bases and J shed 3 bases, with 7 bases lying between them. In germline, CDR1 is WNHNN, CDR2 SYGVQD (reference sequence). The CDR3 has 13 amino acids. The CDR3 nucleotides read TGCGCCAGCAGTGAGCCAGGGAAAGAGACCCAGTACTTC. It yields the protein CASSEPGKETQYF.

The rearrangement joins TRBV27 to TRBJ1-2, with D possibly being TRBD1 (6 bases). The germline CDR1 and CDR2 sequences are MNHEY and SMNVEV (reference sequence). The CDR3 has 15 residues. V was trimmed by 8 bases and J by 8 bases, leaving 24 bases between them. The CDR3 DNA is TGTGCCAGCCTCCCAGAGGGGGGCGACGGTTGGGGCTACACCTTC. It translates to CASLPEGGDGWGYTF.

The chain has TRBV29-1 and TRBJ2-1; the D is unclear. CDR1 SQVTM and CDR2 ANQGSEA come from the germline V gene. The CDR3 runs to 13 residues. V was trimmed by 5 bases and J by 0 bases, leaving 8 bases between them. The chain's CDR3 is CSVPRSSYNEQFF. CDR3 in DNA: TGCAGCGTTCCCCGGAGCTCCTACAATGAGCAGTTCTTC.

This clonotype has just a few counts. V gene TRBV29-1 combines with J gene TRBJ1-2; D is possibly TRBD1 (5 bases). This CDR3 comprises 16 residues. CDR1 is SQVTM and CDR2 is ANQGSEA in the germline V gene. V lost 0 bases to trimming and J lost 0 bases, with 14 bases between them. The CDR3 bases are TGCAGCGTTGAAGACTTTACGGGGGTAGCTAACTATGGCTACACCTTC. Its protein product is CSVEDFTGVANYGYTF.

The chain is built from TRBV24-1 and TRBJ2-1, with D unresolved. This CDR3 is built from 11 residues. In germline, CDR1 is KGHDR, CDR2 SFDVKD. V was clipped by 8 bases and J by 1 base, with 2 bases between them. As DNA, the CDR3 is TGTGCCACCACGTCCTACAATGAGCAGTTCTTC. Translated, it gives CATTSYNEQFF.

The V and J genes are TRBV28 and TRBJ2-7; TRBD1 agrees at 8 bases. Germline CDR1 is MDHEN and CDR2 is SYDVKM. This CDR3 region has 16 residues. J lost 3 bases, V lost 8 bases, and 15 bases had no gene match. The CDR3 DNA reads TGTGCCAGCGGGGCACCGTTGGGACAGGATGACTACGAGCAGTACTTC. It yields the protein CASGAPLGQDDYEQYF.

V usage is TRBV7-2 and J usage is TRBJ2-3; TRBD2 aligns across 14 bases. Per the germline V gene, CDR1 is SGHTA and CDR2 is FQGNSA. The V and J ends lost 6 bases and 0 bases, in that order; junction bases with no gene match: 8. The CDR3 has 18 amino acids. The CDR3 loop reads CASSQGLAGATSTDTQYF. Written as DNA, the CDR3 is TGTGCCAGCAGTCAGGGACTAGCGGGGGCCACTAGCACAGATACGCAGTATTTT.

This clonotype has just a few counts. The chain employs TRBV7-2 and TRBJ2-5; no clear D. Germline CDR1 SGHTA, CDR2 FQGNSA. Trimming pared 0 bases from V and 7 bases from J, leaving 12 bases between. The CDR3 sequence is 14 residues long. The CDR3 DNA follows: TGTGCCAGCAGCTTAGCCGGCCGCTGGGCGACCCAGTACTTC. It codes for CASSLAGRWATQYF.

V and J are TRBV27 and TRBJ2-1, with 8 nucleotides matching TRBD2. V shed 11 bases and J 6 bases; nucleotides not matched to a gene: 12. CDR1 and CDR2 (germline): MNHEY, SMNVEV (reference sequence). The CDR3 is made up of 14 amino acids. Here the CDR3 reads CACTPGGLTNEQFF. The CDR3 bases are TGTGCCTGCACCCCGGGAGGGCTCACCAATGAGCAGTTCTTC.

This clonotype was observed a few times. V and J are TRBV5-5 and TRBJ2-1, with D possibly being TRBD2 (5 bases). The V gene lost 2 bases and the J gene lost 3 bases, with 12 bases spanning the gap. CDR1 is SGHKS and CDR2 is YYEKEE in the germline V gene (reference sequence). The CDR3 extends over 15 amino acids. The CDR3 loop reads CASSLEAALYNEQFF. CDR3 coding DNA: TGTGCCAGCAGCTTAGAAGCGGCCCTCTACAATGAGCAGTTCTTC.

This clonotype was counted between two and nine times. CDR3 sequence: CATSRDYELTPSYEQYF. The CDR3 DNA is TGTGCCACCAGCAGAGATTACGAACTAACACCATCTTACGAGCAGTACTTC. The V call is TRBV15, the J call TRBJ2-7; D gene ambiguous. Germline V lookup: CDR1 LNHNV, CDR2 YYDKDF (reference sequence). The CDR3 covers 17 residues. V gave up 0 bases and J gave up 4 bases, with 19 bases separating them.

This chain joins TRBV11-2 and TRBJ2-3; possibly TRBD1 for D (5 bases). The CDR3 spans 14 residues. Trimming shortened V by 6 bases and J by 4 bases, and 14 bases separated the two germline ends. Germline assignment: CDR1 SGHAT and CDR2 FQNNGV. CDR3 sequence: CASSMSWGADTQYF. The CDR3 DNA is TGTGCCAGCAGTATGTCGTGGGGCGCAGATACGCAGTATTTT.